A single sample gave rise to the 19 T cell receptor beta chains below, sequenced in a study of OX40 agonist ivuxolimab in advanced cancers. Clones were read by immunoSEQ multiplex PCR, and TCRdb kept only the in-frame ones, dropping some. The data contain 50,000 to 85,000 clones, 83% of them singletons. This specimen consisted of CD4+ or CD8+ T cells sorted from blood, obtained in a trial of the OX40 agonist ivuxolimab. The receptors come from an adult with an advanced solid tumor such as melanoma, head and neck, liver or kidney cancer.

The V and J genes are TRBV5-8 and TRBJ1-5; no firm D call. V lost 4 bases, J lost 7 bases, and 15 bases lay in between. This CDR3 is 14 amino acids long. Germline V lookup: CDR1 SGHTS, CDR2 YDEGEE. The CDR3 spells CASSTGLPGQPQHF. The CDR3 DNA reads TGTGCCAGCAGCACGGGTCTACCGGGGCAGCCCCAGCATTTT.

The chain has TRBV19 and TRBJ2-7; TRBD2 agrees at 8 bases. Germline-derived CDR1 and CDR2 are LNHDA and SQIVND (reference sequence). V gave up 1 base and J gave up 2 bases; unmatched junction bases: 7. The CDR3 totals 16 residues. The CDR3 here is CASSIVAPGLAYEQYF. In DNA, the CDR3 is TGTGCCAGTAGTATAGTGGCCCCGGGACTAGCCTACGAGCAGTACTTC.

The chain carries TRBV19 and TRBJ1-1, with 7 nucleotides matching TRBD1. Germline V gives CDR1 LNHDA, CDR2 SQIVND (reference sequence). J lost 0 bases, V lost 5 bases, and 9 bases had no gene match. The CDR3 totals 16 residues. This chain's CDR3 is CASSFGADRLNTEAFF. The CDR3 DNA is TGTGCCAGTAGTTTCGGGGCGGACAGGCTGAACACTGAAGCTTTCTTT.

The rearrangement joins TRBV29-1 to TRBJ1-1, with D maybe TRBD1 (6 bases). The CDR3 is 16 residues long. The V gene's germline CDR1 is SQVTM and CDR2 ANQGSEA. Trimming removed 0 bases from V and 7 bases from J, with 21 bases in between. This CDR3 is CSVEDYERGKQFEAFF. The DNA for the CDR3 is TGCAGCGTTGAAGATTACGAAAGGGGGAAACAGTTTGAAGCTTTCTTT. The full variable domain, completed using reference TRBV29-1 and TRBJ1-1, is SAVISQKPSRDICQRGTSLTIQCQVDSQVTMMFWYRQQPGQSLTLIATANQGSEATYESGFVIDKFPISRPNLTFSTLTVSNMSPEDSSIYLCSVEDYERGKQFEAFFGQGTRLTVV.

The chain recombines TRBV7-2 with TRBJ1-5, with D possibly being TRBD1 (5 bases). Germline V gene lookup returns CDR1 SGHTA and CDR2 FQGNSA. CDR3 length: 15 amino acids. Trimming removed 1 base from V and 6 bases from J, with 13 bases in between. The DNA of the CDR3 is TGTGCCAGCAGCTTAGTTGTCGGGGGGGGTCAGCCCCAGCATTTT. This codes for CASSLVVGGGQPQHF.

V usage is TRBV19 and J usage is TRBJ2-5; TRBD1 or TRBD2 may be the D gene (5 bases each). Per the germline V gene, CDR1 is LNHDA and CDR2 is SQIVND (reference sequence). V was shortened by 4 bases and J by 3 bases, with 15 bases between the two germline ends. CDR3 size: 15 residues. The CDR3 loop reads CASSTRRDPKETQYF. CDR3 sequence (DNA): TGTGCCAGTAGTACACGCAGGGACCCAAAAGAGACCCAGTACTTC.

V gene TRBV5-1 combines with J gene TRBJ2-1; TRBD2 aligns across 7 bases. From germline, CDR1 is SGHRS and CDR2 YFSETQ. After removal of 4 bases from V and 2 bases from J, the junction contained 9 bases not matched to a gene. This CDR3 is 16 amino acids long. CDR3 protein: CASSPDGGRAYNEQFF. Written as DNA, the CDR3 is TGCGCCAGCAGCCCGGATGGGGGGAGGGCCTACAATGAGCAGTTCTTC.

There are a few counts of this clone. V gene TRBV4-3 combines with J gene TRBJ2-7; D ambiguous. The CDR3 is 14 amino acids. Germline V gene lookup returns CDR1 LGHNA and CDR2 YSLEER. V lost 4 bases and J 7 bases, leaving 17 bases between the germline ends. The chain's CDR3 is CASSPSLPTAEQYF. The CDR3 region has the DNA TGCGCCAGCAGCCCATCCCTACCGACCGCGGAGCAGTACTTC.

The rearrangement uses TRBV6-5 and TRBJ2-7; the D gene could be TRBD1 or TRBD2 (5 bases each). This CDR3 is built from 15 residues. V lost 2 bases and J lost 0, with 11 bases in between. The V gene's germline CDR1 is MNHEY and CDR2 SVGAGI. CDR3 region: CASSYPAGSSYEQYF. CDR3 nucleotide sequence: TGTGCCAGCAGTTACCCAGCAGGGAGCTCCTACGAGCAGTACTTC.

This clone turned up a few times. J is TRBJ2-1 and V is TRBV10-3; 10 bases match TRBD2. From germline, CDR1 is ENHRY and CDR2 SYGVKD. This CDR3 comprises 16 residues. The junction had 11 bases not matched to a gene; V was cut back by 8 bases and J by 4 bases. The CDR3 nucleotides read TGTGCCATCGGAGGTACTAGCGGGATCTCGTACAATGAGCAGTTCTTC. The encoded protein is CAIGGTSGISYNEQFF.

The chain has TRBV11-3 and TRBJ1-4, with D unclear. The CDR3 is made up of 14 amino acids. The germline V and J ends were trimmed by 1 base and 8 bases, with 11 bases remaining between them. Germline lookup yields CDR1 SGHNT and CDR2 YENEEA. CDR3 sequence (DNA): TGTGCCAGCAGCTTAGGTCAGACGGGGGAAAAACTGTTTTTT. Its protein is CASSLGQTGEKLFF.

The chain employs TRBV4-2 and TRBJ2-3; 16 bases map to TRBD2. CDR1 is LGHNA and CDR2 is YNFKEQ in the germline V gene. The ends lost 0 bases at V and 8 bases at J; junction bases unmatched: 5. This CDR3 is built from 17 residues. The CDR3 spells CASSQDFGTSGRVTQYF. Here the CDR3 DNA reads TGTGCCAGCAGCCAAGATTTTGGGACTAGCGGGAGGGTTACGCAGTATTTT.

V is TRBV29-1 and J is TRBJ1-2; 12 bases match TRBD1. The CDR3 extends over 14 amino acids. Germline CDR1 SQVTM, CDR2 ANQGSEA. V dropped 4 bases and J dropped 5; count of bases not matched to a gene: 5. CDR3 bases: TGCAGCGTTGGCTGGGACAGGGGGCCATATGGCTACACCTTC. Encoded protein: CSVGWDRGPYGYTF.

The chain has TRBV7-2 and TRBJ2-5; 10 nucleotides agree with TRBD2. The CDR3 covers 16 residues. The V and J ends lost 1 base and 1 base, in that order; junction bases with no gene match: 3. Germline CDR1 SGHTA, CDR2 FQGNSA. The CDR3 here is CASSLGKREGQETQYF. Written as DNA, the CDR3 is TGTGCCAGCAGCTTAGGGAAGCGGGAGGGCCAAGAGACCCAGTACTTC.

This clone was seen a few times. The V and J genes are TRBV7-6 and TRBJ1-2; perhaps TRBD1 as D (5 bases). V gave up 5 bases and J gave up 4 bases, with 17 bases separating them. Germline V gives CDR1 SGHVS, CDR2 FNYEAQ. CDR3 length: 15 amino acids. CDR3 in DNA: TGTGCCAGCAGCCCGGGCGGGGGTCTGGGCTATGGCTACACCTTC. Translated, it gives CASSPGGGLGYGYTF.

The gene calls are TRBV19 and TRBJ2-5; possible D gene TRBD1, 6 bases. The last part of the DNA fits TRBJ2-7 better; the J call may be wrong. The CDR3 totals 15 residues. Germline CDR1 LNHDA, CDR2 SQIVND (reference sequence). The CDR3 protein is CASSTSEQGFYEQYF. CDR3 in DNA: TGTGCCAGTAGTACAAGTGAACAGGGATTTTACGAGCAGTACTTC.

The chain couples TRBV7-2 to TRBJ2-5; D remains ambiguous. The CDR3 covers 12 residues. With 3 bases removed from V and 5 bases from J, the gap between germline ends came to 7 bases. Germline assignment: CDR1 SGHTA and CDR2 FQGNSA. CDR3 residues: CASSLVGETQYF. For the CDR3, the DNA is TGTGCCAGCAGCTTGGTGGGGGAGACCCAGTACTTC. The variable domain in full, completed from reference TRBV7-2 and TRBJ2-5, reads GAGVSQSPSNKVTEKGKDVELRCDPISGHTALYWYRQSLGQGLEFLIYFQGNSAPDKSGLPSDRFSAERTGGSVSTLTIQRTQQEDSAVYLCASSLVGETQYFGPGTRLLVL.

V is TRBV28 and J is TRBJ2-7, with TRBD2 identical over 16 bases. J gave up 2 bases and V 5 bases, and 3 bases lay outside the gene matches. Germline lookup yields CDR1 MDHEN and CDR2 SYDVKM. The CDR3 runs to 16 residues. The CDR3 nucleotides are TGTGCCAGCAGTCTAGGGACTAGCGGGAGGGCCTACGAGCAGTACTTC. It is translated as CASSLGTSGRAYEQYF. Combining the CDR3 with reference TRBV28 and TRBJ2-7 gives the whole variable domain DVKVTQSSRYLVKRTGEKVFLECVQDMDHENMFWYRQDPGLGLRLIYFSYDVKMKEKGDIPEGYSVSREKKERFSLILESASTNQTSMYLCASSLGTSGRAYEQYFGPGTRLTVT.

By proportion, this clone is medium-sized (0.01 to 0.1%). The rearrangement links TRBV7-9 to TRBJ2-5, with 7 positions matching TRBD1. CDR3 length equals 14 residues. Germline V gene data show CDR1 as SEHNR and CDR2 as FQNEAQ (reference sequence). Losses at the gene ends were 11 bases for V and 2 bases for J; bases not matched to a gene: 11. The CDR3 is CAGSWGQYQETQYF. CDR3 bases: TGTGCCGGCTCCTGGGGACAGTATCAAGAGACCCAGTACTTC.